These 10 T cell receptor beta chains came from one sample sequenced in a study of blood T cells in healthy people across ages. PCR was performed a second time for 7 to 11 cycles using a sample-barcoded 5' primer and a J-beta primer mix. TCRdb reprocessed the 5' RACE reads with MiXCR, giving one entry per CDR3 protein. Of around 1.5 million distinct CDR3 sequences in the sample, 45% to 70% were seen once. Sequenced sample: blood. The receptors derive from a man aged 18 to 29 in good health.

The V and J genes are TRBV6-1 and TRBJ1-5; D is unresolved. CDR1 and CDR2 (germline): MNHNS, SASEGT. Trimming took off 5 bases at V and 0 bases at J, with 11 bases between the two ends. This CDR3 is 15 amino acids long. For the CDR3, the DNA is TGTGCCAGCAGTCACATCGGTAGTAGCAATCAGCCCCAGCATTTT. Amino acids: CASSHIGSSNQPQHF.

The rearrangement uses TRBV20-1 and TRBJ2-1; 7 bases agree with TRBD2. In germline, CDR1 is DFQATT, CDR2 SNEGSKA (reference sequence). The CDR3 is made up of 15 amino acids. V was pared by 5 bases and J by 3 bases, with 10 bases of the junction left unmatched. The CDR3 region has the DNA TGCAGTGCTCCTCACTCGCGGGAGTACTACAATGAGCAGTTCTTC. This codes for CSAPHSREYYNEQFF.

The rearrangement joins TRBV5-1 to TRBJ2-3; D perhaps matches TRBD2 (5 bases). Per germline, CDR1 SGHRS and CDR2 YFSETQ. The CDR3 totals 15 residues. V lost 0 bases and J lost 2, with 10 bases in between. For the CDR3, the DNA is TGCGCCAGCAGCTTGGCCTTCGGGAACACAGATACGCAGTATTTT. It encodes CASSLAFGNTDTQYF.

The chain combines TRBV3-1 with TRBJ2-7; D unclear. The ends were cut back, 0 bases at V and 0 bases at J, with 9 bases in the middle. Germline loops: CDR1 LGHDT, CDR2 YNNKEL (reference sequence). This CDR3 region has 15 residues. The CDR3 spells CASSQDAASSYEQYF. The CDR3 DNA reads as TGTGCCAGCAGCCAAGATGCTGCAAGCTCCTACGAGCAGTACTTC.

V is TRBV4-2 and J is TRBJ2-4, with 7 bases lining up with TRBD1. The junction had 9 bases not matched to a gene; V was cut back by 5 bases and J by 5 bases. The CDR3 contains 15 residues. Germline V lookup: CDR1 LGHNA, CDR2 YNFKEQ. The CDR3 sequence is CASSSGSDRENIQYF. The DNA for the CDR3 is TGTGCCAGCAGCTCGGGTAGCGACAGGGAAAACATTCAGTACTTC.

As DNA, the CDR3 is TGTGCCAGCAGTTCTACTAGCGGTTACAATGAGCAGTTCTTC. Translating it yields CASSSTSGYNEQFF. The chain is built from TRBV6-2 or TRBV6-3 and TRBJ2-1, with 8 positions matching TRBD2. Losses at the gene ends were 4 bases for V and 4 bases for J; bases not matched to a gene: 3. This CDR3 has 14 amino acids. Germline values: CDR1 MNHEY, CDR2 SVGEGT.

The chain employs TRBV20-1 and TRBJ1-1, with D possibly matching TRBD1 (5 bases). There are 14 residues in the CDR3. Per the germline V gene, CDR1 is DFQATT and CDR2 is SNEGSKA (reference sequence). Trimming shortened V by 0 bases and J by 0 bases, and 8 bases separated the two germline ends. CDR3 region: CSARDDRLNTEAFF. CDR3 nucleotide sequence: TGCAGTGCTAGAGATGACAGATTGAACACTGAAGCTTTCTTT.

This clonotype has a handful of counts. The V gene is TRBV25-1, the J gene TRBJ1-1; D uncertain. This CDR3 has 13 amino acids. V dropped 2 bases and J dropped 3 bases, with 7 bases sitting between them. Germline V lookup: CDR1 MGHDK, CDR2 SYGVNS. CDR3 sequence: CASSEDLDTEAFF. DNA of the CDR3: TGTGCCAGCAGTGAAGACTTGGACACTGAAGCTTTCTTT.

The J gene is TRBJ2-3, the V gene TRBV5-6; 9 bases align to TRBD1. Germline values: CDR1 SGHDT, CDR2 YYEEEE. Unmatched junction bases numbered 5, after V lost 7 bases and J lost 5 bases. The CDR3 has 13 amino acids. Here the CDR3 DNA reads TGTGCCAGCTCCCGGACAGGGGAAGATACGCAGTATTTT. Translated, it gives CASSRTGEDTQYF.

The chain is built from TRBV3-1 and TRBJ2-7, with D perhaps given as TRBD1 or TRBD2 (5 bases each). The CDR3 totals 14 residues. Germline-derived CDR1 and CDR2 are LGHDT and YNNKEL (reference sequence). Deletions cut 0 bases from V and 6 bases from J, with 12 bases between. The CDR3 nucleotides are TGTGCCAGCAGCCAAGACAGGGAGCTGGTCGAGCAGTACTTC. Amino acids: CASSQDRELVEQYF.